This T cell receptor beta chain is drawn from a study of cytomegalovirus exposure and HLA in healthy donors. The CDR3 runs to 17 residues. Unmatched junction bases numbered 19, after V lost 4 bases and J lost 10 bases. Germline-derived CDR1 and CDR2 are MNHEY and SMNVEV (reference sequence). This table comes from immunoSEQ multiplex PCR, and its TCRdb copy is limited to in-frame clones, with some not included. Of fewer than 200,000 clones listed, about nine tenths were seen once; the top ten hold 5.5% to 6%. The sequence came from a woman aged 30 to 39 in good health and CMV-seronegative. V is TRBV27 and J is TRBJ2-3, with TRBD2 identical over 8 bases. Sequences were obtained from PBMCs. The CDR3 loop is CASSSISREGLYWAQYF. CDR3 DNA sequence: TGTGCCAGCAGTTCCATATCCCGGGAGGGCCTTTATTGGGCGCAGTATTTT.